This T cell receptor delta chain was identified in a study of gamma-delta T cells after stem cell transplantation. CDR1 is GEAIGNYY and CDR2 is EKD in the germline V gene. The CDR3 consists of 14 residues. V was shortened by 3 bases and J by 1 base, with 11 bases between the two germline ends. TCRdb fed the RT-PCR reads into CATT to redo clone calling. This sample yields around 1,300 delta-chain clones, of which 5.5% are seen a single time; roughly half belongs to the top ten. The rearrangement uses TRDV2 and TRDJ1; D uncertain. This clonotype was sampled from a human donor. It is not recorded whose cells these are; they may come from a transplant donor. Sequences were obtained from gamma-delta T cells. This CDR3 is CACDSIRGTDKLIF. The CDR3 DNA sequence: TGTGCCTGTGACTCGATTAGGGGCACCGATAAACTCATCTTT.